This T cell receptor beta chain is from a study of blood T cells in healthy people across ages. The CDR3 sequence is 14 residues long. Per germline, CDR1 SGHVS and CDR2 FQNEAQ. With regard to this clonotype: Its ends do not fully match the called genes, so a read error is possible.

A second 7 to 11 cycle PCR used barcoded and J-beta primers. TCRdb processed the 5' RACE reads anew with MiXCR; each CDR3 protein has one entry. Altogether about 640,000 distinct CDR3 sequences are present, about 53% being singletons, with the ten largest covering roughly 34%. The clonotype originates from a man in his 60s in good health. The sequencing input was blood. The chain is built from TRBV7-8 and TRBJ2-3; a weak D match, TRBD2 (5 bases). CDR3 bases: TGCGCCAGCAGCCTAGCTAATATAGCGGATACGCAGTATTTT. Protein: CASSLANIADTQYF.